The sequence of this TCR beta chain was determined in a study of shared clonotypes between healthy human individuals. On the study more broadly: Three CD4 naive, three CD4 memory, two CD8 naive and one CD8 memory plate were used per donor.

The assay used deep level. The table came from immunoSEQ multiplex PCR; TCRdb's copy has only in-frame clones and leaves some out. The sample consists of around 2.1 million clones, 90% to 96% of them appearing once. Regarding this clone: Antigen unknown.

Whole-study findings and limits: It was anticipated that sequencing depth would influence how many clonotypes donors shared.

The CDR3 loop spans 20 amino acids. Per the germline V gene, CDR1 is SGHKS and CDR2 is YYEKEE (reference sequence). The V end was cut by 0 bases, the J end by 3 bases, with 27 bases between. The chain couples TRBV5-5 to TRBJ1-1, with TRBD1 as a possible D gene (6 bases). The clonotype originates from a man in his late teens or twenties in good health. Specimen: naive CD4+ T cells sorted from blood. Subset described: CD45RA+ positively selected. Here the CDR3 reads CASSLEVGGLLVRRDTEAFF. Here the CDR3 DNA reads TGTGCCAGCAGCTTGGAGGTTGGGGGCCTTTTAGTAAGGCGGGACACTGAAGCTTTCTTT. Looking up the rest from reference TRBV5-5 and TRBJ1-1 gives the full variable domain: DAGVTQSPTHLIKTRGQQVTLRCSPISGHKSVSWYQQVLGQGPQFIFQYYEKEERGRGNFPDRFSARQFPNYSSELNVNALLLGDSALYLCASSLEVGGLLVRRDTEAFFGQGTRLTVV.